Presented here are 28 T cell receptor beta chains from one specimen sequenced in a study of T cell responses to AZD1222 COVID-19 vaccine. Data came from immunoSEQ multiplex PCR; TCRdb stores just in-frame clones and leaves some out. Of about 64,000 clones in the sample, under 90% were seen once. The sample here was peripheral blood, taken 28 days after the second AZD1222 dose. These receptors all come from an adult who received the AZD1222 COVID-19 vaccine.

This clone was counted a few times. V and J are TRBV2 and TRBJ1-2; possible D gene TRBD1, 5 bases. CDR3 length equals 13 residues. Trimming removed 3 bases from V and 4 bases from J, with 9 bases in between. The V gene's germline CDR1 is SNHLY and CDR2 FYNNEI. CDR3 sequence: CASSETESYGYTF. CDR3 DNA sequence: TGTGCCAGCAGTGAGACAGAATCCTATGGCTACACCTTC.

The chain joins TRBV7-2 to TRBJ2-3; unclear D gene. This CDR3 comprises 12 residues. The V end was cut by 7 bases, the J end by 9 bases, with 14 bases between. Per the germline V gene, CDR1 is SGHTA and CDR2 is FQGNSA. As DNA, the CDR3 is TGTGCCAGCACGAGAGAATCGGGCACGCAGTATTTT. This gives the protein CASTRESGTQYF.

This chain uses TRBV5-1 with TRBJ2-7; 8 bases line up with TRBD1. J gave up 3 bases and V 4 bases, and 6 bases lay outside the gene matches. The length of the CDR3 is 14 residues. CDR1 SGHRS and CDR2 YFSETQ come from the germline V gene. In DNA form, the CDR3 reads TGCGCCAGCAGCAATCGGACAGGGAACTACGAGCAGTACTTC. Translation: CASSNRTGNYEQYF.

The DNA for the CDR3 is TGTGCCAGCAGCGACGGGGGTTACTATGGCTACACCTTC. Its translation is CASSDGGYYGYTF. The chain employs TRBV6-2 or TRBV6-3 and TRBJ1-2, with D perhaps matching TRBD1 (5 bases). The CDR3 consists of 13 residues. The ends were cut back, 6 bases at V and 3 bases at J, with 11 bases in the middle. CDR1 and CDR2 from the germline V gene are MNHEY and SVGEGT.

The chain employs TRBV7-2 and TRBJ2-1; D uncertain. Germline CDR1 reads SGHTA; CDR2 reads FQGNSA. The CDR3 has 13 residues. Trimming removed 1 base from V and 5 bases from J, with 6 bases in between. The CDR3 region is CASSLGPNNEQFF. CDR3 bases: TGTGCCAGCAGCTTAGGGCCTAACAATGAGCAGTTCTTC. Variable domain in full (rest from reference TRBV7-2 and TRBJ2-1): GAGVSQSPSNKVTEKGKDVELRCDPISGHTALYWYRQSLGQGLEFLIYFQGNSAPDKSGLPSDRFSAERTGGSVSTLTIQRTQQEDSAVYLCASSLGPNNEQFFGPGTRLTVL.

The count of this clone is one. The V call is TRBV7-2, the J call TRBJ2-3, with TRBD2 matching 7 bases. The CDR3 consists of 12 residues. Germline V gives CDR1 SGHTA, CDR2 FQGNSA. V was clipped by 6 bases and J by 5 bases; unmatched bases: 2. The CDR3 loop is CASRGGIDTQYF. CDR3 bases: TGTGCCAGCAGGGGGGGGATAGATACGCAGTATTTT.

This clone was seen only a few times. This chain uses TRBV11-2 with TRBJ1-1; no firm D call. Trimming left V 3 bases short and J 2 bases short, with 10 bases between. Germline V gives CDR1 SGHAT, CDR2 FQNNGV. The CDR3 spans 14 residues. The CDR3: CASSLNWLNTEAFF. The CDR3, as DNA: TGTGCCAGCAGCTTGAATTGGCTAAACACTGAAGCTTTCTTT.

Points on this clone: Mismatch with germline at one junction end may stem from a read error. This sequence joins TRBV5-1 and TRBJ1-4; D is undetermined. The CDR3 has 13 residues. Germline V lookup: CDR1 SGHRS, CDR2 YFSETQ. The CDR3, as DNA: TGCGCCACCAGCGAGGGATGGAATGAAAAACTGTTTTTT. It translates to CATSEGWNEKLFF.

The chain joins TRBV5-6 to TRBJ1-5, with D tentatively TRBD1 (5 bases). The CDR3 runs 14 residues. The germline V and J ends were trimmed by 1 base and 3 bases, with 8 bases remaining between them. Germline V lookup: CDR1 SGHDT, CDR2 YYEEEE. The CDR3 coding sequence is TGTGCCAGCAGCTTGCAGGGATCCAATCAGCCCCAGCATTTT. Residues: CASSLQGSNQPQHF.

The chain links TRBV5-6 to TRBJ1-2; possibly TRBD1 for D (5 bases). Trimming cost V 3 bases and J 4 bases, with 22 bases left between them. The CDR3 covers 17 residues. Germline V gives CDR1 SGHDT, CDR2 YYEEEE. This CDR3 reads CASSWWTEGPRRYGYTF. The CDR3 DNA reads as TGTGCCAGCAGCTGGTGGACTGAGGGACCGAGGCGCTATGGCTACACCTTC.

This chain uses TRBV3-1 (or the pseudogene TRBV3-2) with TRBJ2-5; D possibly corresponds to TRBD1 (6 bases). Per the germline V gene, CDR1 is LGHDT and CDR2 is YNNKEL (reference sequence). The CDR3 extends over 13 amino acids. V lost 3 bases and J 10 bases, leaving 15 bases between the germline ends. CDR3 sequence (DNA): TGTGCCAGCAGCCAGGGGACACACCAAGACCAGTACTTC. Translated: CASSQGTHQDQYF.

This sequence joins TRBV10-3 and TRBJ1-2, with 10 positions matching TRBD1. The trim removed 5 bases at V and 5 bases at J, leaving 8 bases unmatched. This CDR3 region has 15 residues. Germline V gene data show CDR1 as ENHRY and CDR2 as SYGVKD. The DNA of the CDR3 is TGTGCCATCAGTTACCAACCGGGACAGGGGTATGGCTACACCTTC. It codes for CAISYQPGQGYGYTF.

The chain is built from TRBV18 and TRBJ2-1; 9 bases line up with TRBD2. This CDR3 has 14 amino acids. From germline, CDR1 is KGHSH and CDR2 LQKENI. The ends lost 2 bases at V and 8 bases at J; junction bases unmatched: 4. CDR3 in DNA: TGTGCCAGCTCACCAAGCGGGGGGCGAGATGAGCAGTTCTTC. It translates to CASSPSGGRDEQFF.

The genes are TRBV29-1 and TRBJ1-2; TRBD1 is a possible D gene (5 bases). This CDR3 has 15 residues. Per the germline V gene, CDR1 is SQVTM and CDR2 is ANQGSEA. V dropped 0 bases and J dropped 2 bases, with 13 bases sitting between them. In nucleotides, the CDR3 is TGCAGCGTTGAAGAGATGAAGGGGTCCAACTATGGCTACACCTTC. It yields the protein CSVEEMKGSNYGYTF.

The chain employs TRBV6-1 and TRBJ2-7; 11 bases align to TRBD1. The CDR3 covers 16 residues. V trimming: 3 bases; J trimming: 3 bases; junction bases outside the gene matches: 7. Germline V gene data show CDR1 as MNHNS and CDR2 as SASEGT. In DNA form, the CDR3 reads TGTGCCAGCAGTGACTACCGGGACAGGGGGAACTACGAGCAGTACTTC. Translating it yields CASSDYRDRGNYEQYF.

This chain links TRBV5-1 with TRBJ1-1; D remains ambiguous. The CDR3 extends over 15 amino acids. The V end was cut by 0 bases, the J end by 1 base, with 10 bases between. Germline V gene data show CDR1 as SGHRS and CDR2 as YFSETQ. The CDR3 loop is CASSLEGSGNTEAFF. The CDR3 coding sequence is TGCGCCAGCAGCTTGGAAGGATCCGGGAACACTGAAGCTTTCTTT.

The rearrangement links TRBV7-2 to TRBJ2-7; the match to TRBD2 covers 9 bases. The CDR3 consists of 17 residues. V gave up 1 base and J gave up 7 bases; unmatched junction bases: 14. CDR1 is SGHTA and CDR2 is FQGNSA in the germline V gene. The DNA of the CDR3 is TGTGCCAGCAGCTTAGAAGGCGGGGGGGCTGGGTCTACTGAGCAGTACTTC. Amino acids: CASSLEGGGAGSTEQYF.

The chain combines TRBV24-1 with TRBJ2-5, with D tentatively TRBD1 or TRBD2 (5 bases each). The CDR3 has 15 residues. Germline V lookup: CDR1 KGHDR, CDR2 SFDVKD. V was shortened by 4 bases and J by 5 bases, with 16 bases between the two germline ends. CDR3 loop: CATSDPGTLRETQYF. The CDR3 nucleotides read TGTGCCACCAGTGACCCGGGGACCCTCAGGGAGACCCAGTACTTC.

This chain links TRBV9 with TRBJ2-1; 11 nucleotides match TRBD1. J was trimmed by 2 bases and V by 0 bases; bases with no gene match: 4. The CDR3 has 17 residues. Germline V gene lookup returns CDR1 SGDLS and CDR2 YYNGEE. CDR3 sequence (DNA): TGTGCCAGCAGCGTAGGGGCGGGACAGGGGGCCTACAATGAGCAGTTCTTC. Its protein is CASSVGAGQGAYNEQFF.

The chain has TRBV11-3 and TRBJ1-1; perhaps TRBD1 as D (6 bases). The CDR3 extends over 14 amino acids. CDR1 is SGHNT, CDR2 YENEEA, per germline. Between the trimmed V and J ends, which lost 0 bases and 5 bases, there was a span of 10 bases. In DNA, the CDR3 is TGTGCCAGCAGCTTAGAATACAGGGTTACTGAAGCTTTCTTT. This translates into CASSLEYRVTEAFF.

The rearrangement links TRBV18 to TRBJ1-2; possible D gene TRBD1, 5 bases. CDR1 and CDR2 (germline): KGHSH, LQKENI. Trimming stripped 3 bases from V and 5 bases from J, with 10 bases between. The CDR3 spans 13 residues. The CDR3 protein is CASSPSGEYGYTF. The CDR3 DNA sequence: TGTGCCAGCTCACCGTCGGGGGAGTATGGCTACACCTTC.

The chain uses TRBV27 and TRBJ1-1; D remains unclear. Germline values: CDR1 MNHEY, CDR2 SMNVEV (reference sequence). The CDR3 length is 12 residues. The V gene lost 3 bases and the J gene lost 11 bases, with 13 bases spanning the gap. CDR3 in amino acids: CASSFPGGRAFF. The CDR3 region has the DNA TGTGCCAGCAGTTTTCCGGGTGGGAGGGCTTTCTTT.

V usage is TRBV6-2 or TRBV6-3 and J usage is TRBJ1-3, with D tentatively TRBD1 (6 bases). Trimming took off 4 bases at V and 4 bases at J, with 8 bases between the two ends. There are 13 residues in the CDR3. From germline, CDR1 is MNHEY and CDR2 SVGEGT. Written as DNA, the CDR3 is TGTGCCAGCAGTTCAGGGGCCGGAAACACCATATATTTT. Protein sequence: CASSSGAGNTIYF.

As regards this clone: The same CDR3 arises from other DNA sequences in this sample as well. The V gene is TRBV7-9, the J gene TRBJ1-3; D is unresolved. CDR3 length equals 15 residues. Germline-derived CDR1 and CDR2 are SEHNR and FQNEAQ (reference sequence). Trimming took off 3 bases at V and 4 bases at J, with 13 bases between the two ends. CDR3 sequence: CASSFAGRKGNTIYF. CDR3 DNA: TGTGCCAGCAGCTTCGCGGGCAGGAAGGGAAACACCATATATTTT. Full variable domain (missing parts from reference TRBV7-9 and TRBJ1-3): DTGVSQNPRHKITKRGQNVTFRCDPISEHNRLYWYRQTLGQGPEFLTYFQNEAQLEKSRLLSDRFSAERPKGSFSTLEIQRTEQGDSAMYLCASSFAGRKGNTIYFGEGSWLTVV.

The chain uses TRBV11-3 and TRBJ2-7; the D gene is possibly TRBD1 (5 bases). The V end was cut by 8 bases, the J end by 3 bases, with 20 bases between. Germline lookup yields CDR1 SGHNT and CDR2 YENEEA. The CDR3 totals 15 residues. CDR3 sequence: CASVSGHKQHYEQYF. For the CDR3, the DNA is TGTGCCAGCGTTTCCGGACACAAGCAACACTACGAGCAGTACTTC. Together with reference TRBV11-3 and TRBJ2-7, the CDR3 gives the full variable domain: EAGVVQSPRYKIIEKKQPVAFWCNPISGHNTLYWYLQNLGQGPELLIRYENEEAVDDSQLPKDRFSAERLKGVDSTLKIQPAELGDSAVYLCASVSGHKQHYEQYFGPGTRLTVT.

The chain joins TRBV7-9 to TRBJ2-5; D remains ambiguous. Per germline, CDR1 SEHNR and CDR2 FQNEAQ (reference sequence). The length of the CDR3 is 13 residues. V lost 3 bases to trimming and J lost 5 bases, with 10 bases between them. CDR3 DNA: TGTGCCAGCAGCTTTCTAGGCATGGAGACCCAGTACTTC. Protein sequence: CASSFLGMETQYF.

The chain uses TRBV5-6 and TRBJ1-2; TRBD1 matches at 7 bases. The length of the CDR3 is 13 residues. The V gene's germline CDR1 is SGHDT and CDR2 YYEEEE. V lost 5 bases to trimming and J lost 4 bases; unmatched junction nucleotides: 5. DNA for the CDR3: TGTGCCAGCAGATCCGGGACAGTCTATGGCTACACCTTC. Protein sequence: CASRSGTVYGYTF.

The V call is TRBV6-6, the J call TRBJ1-4; D might be TRBD1 (5 bases). This CDR3 spans 14 amino acids. Trimming pared 2 bases from V and 7 bases from J, leaving 11 bases between. Germline CDR1 reads MNHNY; CDR2 reads SVGAGI (reference sequence). The CDR3 spells CASSYGWGGEKLFF. CDR3 in DNA: TGTGCCAGCAGTTACGGCTGGGGGGGTGAAAAACTGTTTTTT.